A selection of T cell receptor beta chains follows, all from one sample in a study of blood T cell repertoires in COVID-19. Generated by immunoSEQ multiplex PCR, the TCRdb table keeps only in-frame clones and is missing some. The table shows roughly 20,000 clones, with more than 75% occurring only once. Sample: peripheral blood. Source of these receptors: a human donor in a cohort sampled during active COVID-19. CDR3s include the opening cysteine and the closing phenylalanine or tryptophan. D genes are given only for firm matches. Some rows have no size entry. The others give once, few or many, or a class for an expanded clone.

D gene: NA; clone size: NA; J gene: TRBJ2-3; V gene: TRBV19; CDR3 protein: CASSSLGTSTDTQYF; CDR3 DNA: TGTGCCAGTAGTTCCTTGGGGACTAGCACAGATACGCAGTATTTT
D gene: NA; clone size: NA; J gene: TRBJ2-3; V gene: TRBV9; CDR3 protein: CASSVGGGLDSTDTQYF; CDR3 DNA: TGTGCCAGCAGCGTAGGCGGGGGCCTTGATAGCACAGATACGCAGTATTTT
D gene: NA; clone size: NA; J gene: TRBJ1-6; V gene: TRBV5-4; CDR3 protein: CASSPGGGNNSPLHF; CDR3 DNA: TGTGCCAGCAGCCCGGGGGGAGGAAATAATTCACCCCTCCACTTT
D gene: TRBD1; clone size: NA; J gene: TRBJ2-7; V gene: TRBV28; CDR3 protein: CASLGQGGNEQYF; CDR3 DNA: TGTGCCAGCCTCGGACAGGGCGGGAACGAGCAGTACTTC
D gene: TRBD2; clone size: NA; J gene: TRBJ2-7; V gene: TRBV6-1; CDR3 protein: CASSVQIGLAKVYEQYF; CDR3 DNA: TGTGCCAGCAGTGTCCAGATAGGACTAGCGAAGGTCTACGAGCAGTACTTC
D gene: NA; clone size: NA; J gene: TRBJ2-7; V gene: TRBV6-2/TRBV6-3; CDR3 protein: CASSFVKGVGEQYF; CDR3 DNA: TGTGCCAGCAGTTTTGTAAAGGGAGTCGGCGAGCAGTACTTC
D gene: TRBD2; clone size: NA; J gene: TRBJ2-5; V gene: TRBV25-1; CDR3 protein: CASSRLAEIQETQYF; CDR3 DNA: TGTGCCAGCAGCAGACTAGCGGAGATACAAGAGACCCAGTACTTC
D gene: NA; clone size: NA; J gene: TRBJ1-2; V gene: TRBV2; CDR3 protein: CASSPRVGGSNYGYTF; CDR3 DNA: TGTGCCAGCAGTCCTCGGGTAGGGGGTTCTAACTATGGCTACACCTTC
D gene: NA; clone size: NA; J gene: TRBJ2-5; V gene: TRBV14; CDR3 protein: CASSHSPSAQYF; CDR3 DNA: TGTGCCAGCAGCCATTCCCCATCGGCCCAGTACTTC
D gene: NA; clone size: NA; J gene: TRBJ1-4; V gene: TRBV11-2; CDR3 protein: CASSRAEPKPNEKLFF; CDR3 DNA: TGTGCCAGCAGCCGAGCGGAACCCAAACCGAATGAAAAACTGTTTTTT
D gene: TRBD2; clone size: once; J gene: TRBJ2-7; V gene: TRBV4-2; CDR3 protein: CASSLLAGDEQYF; CDR3 DNA: TGTGCCAGCAGCCTACTAGCGGGGGACGAGCAGTACTTC
D gene: NA; clone size: NA; J gene: TRBJ2-5; V gene: TRBV6-5; CDR3 protein: CASKLDRRDRGTQYF; CDR3 DNA: TGTGCCAGCAAACTGGACAGGAGGGACCGGGGGACCCAGTACTTC
D gene: TRBD1; clone size: NA; J gene: TRBJ2-7; V gene: TRBV5-6; CDR3 protein: CASSLWGQGAYEQYF; CDR3 DNA: TGTGCCAGCAGCTTGTGGGGACAGGGGGCCTACGAGCAGTACTTC
D gene: TRBD2; clone size: NA; J gene: TRBJ2-1; V gene: TRBV6-5; CDR3 protein: CASSRVPAGGQFF; CDR3 DNA: TGTGCCAGCAGTCGGGTTCCGGCGGGGGGGCAGTTCTTC
D gene: TRBD2; clone size: NA; J gene: TRBJ2-1; V gene: TRBV25-1; CDR3 protein: CARPSGTSGGGYNEQFF; CDR3 DNA: TGTGCCAGACCTTCCGGGACTAGCGGGGGGGGATACAATGAGCAGTTCTTC